The present TCR beta chain was sequenced within a study of control samples from healthy donors and cancer patients. Trimming pared 0 bases from V and 4 bases from J, leaving 10 bases between. Germline CDR1 and CDR2: SGHDT and YYEEEE. CDR3 size: 14 residues. Repertoires were generated with immunoSEQ multiplex PCR, while TCRdb's copy carries only in-frame clones and drops some. The sample yields some 95,000 clones, roughly 92% seen once. Material: blood. This TCR was recovered from a human donor in good health. The donor label of this sample is uncertain. The gene calls are TRBV5-6 and TRBJ2-5; D remains ambiguous. CDR3 nucleotides: TGTGCCAGCAGCTTGGTCACAAAAGGAGAGACCCAGTACTTC. Its protein product is CASSLVTKGETQYF.